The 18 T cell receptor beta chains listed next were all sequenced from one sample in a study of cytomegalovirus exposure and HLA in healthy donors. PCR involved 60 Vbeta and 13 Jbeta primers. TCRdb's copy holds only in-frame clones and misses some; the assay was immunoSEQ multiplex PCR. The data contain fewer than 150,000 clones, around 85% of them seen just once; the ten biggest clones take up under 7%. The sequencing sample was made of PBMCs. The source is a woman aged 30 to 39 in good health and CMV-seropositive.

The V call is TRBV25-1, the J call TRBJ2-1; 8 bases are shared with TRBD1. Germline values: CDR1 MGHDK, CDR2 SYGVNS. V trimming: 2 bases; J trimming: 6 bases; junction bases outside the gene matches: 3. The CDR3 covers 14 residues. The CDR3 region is CASSEQGAFNEQFF. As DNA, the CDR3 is TGTGCCAGCAGTGAACAGGGGGCCTTCAATGAGCAGTTCTTC.

The CDR3 region has the DNA TGTGCCAGCAGTAAAGACAGGGGGTACGATCAGCCCCAGCATTTT. Amino acid sequence: CASSKDRGYDQPQHF. This sequence joins TRBV27 and TRBJ1-5; TRBD1 agrees at 9 bases. Trimming took 5 bases from V and 5 from J; bases not matched to a gene: 7. Germline V CDR1 and CDR2: MNHEY, SMNVEV (reference sequence). This CDR3 region has 15 residues.

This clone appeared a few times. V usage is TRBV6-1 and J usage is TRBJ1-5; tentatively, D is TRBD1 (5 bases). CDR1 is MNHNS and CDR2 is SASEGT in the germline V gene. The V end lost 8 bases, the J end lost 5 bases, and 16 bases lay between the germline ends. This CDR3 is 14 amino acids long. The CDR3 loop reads CASGEQVNDQPQHF. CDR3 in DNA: TGTGCCAGCGGGGAACAGGTCAACGATCAGCCCCAGCATTTT.

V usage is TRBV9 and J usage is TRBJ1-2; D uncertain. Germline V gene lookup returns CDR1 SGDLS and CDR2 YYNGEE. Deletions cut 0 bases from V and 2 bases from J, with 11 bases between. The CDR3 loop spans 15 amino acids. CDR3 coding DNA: TGTGCCAGCAGCGTAGGAGAAGATCTAAACTATGGCTACACCTTC. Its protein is CASSVGEDLNYGYTF.

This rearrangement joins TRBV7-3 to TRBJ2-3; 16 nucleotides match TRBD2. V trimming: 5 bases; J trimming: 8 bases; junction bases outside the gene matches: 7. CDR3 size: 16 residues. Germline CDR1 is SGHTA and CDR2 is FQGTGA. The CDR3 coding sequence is TGTGCCAGCAGCGTCGGGACTAGCGGGGGGGCGACTACGCAGTATTTT. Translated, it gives CASSVGTSGGATTQYF.

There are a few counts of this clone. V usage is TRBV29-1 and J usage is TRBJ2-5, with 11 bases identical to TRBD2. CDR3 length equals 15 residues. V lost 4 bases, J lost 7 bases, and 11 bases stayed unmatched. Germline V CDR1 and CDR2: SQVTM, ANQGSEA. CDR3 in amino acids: CSVGTSGPERATQYF. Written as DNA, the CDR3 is TGCAGCGTTGGGACTAGCGGGCCCGAGCGGGCGACCCAGTACTTC.

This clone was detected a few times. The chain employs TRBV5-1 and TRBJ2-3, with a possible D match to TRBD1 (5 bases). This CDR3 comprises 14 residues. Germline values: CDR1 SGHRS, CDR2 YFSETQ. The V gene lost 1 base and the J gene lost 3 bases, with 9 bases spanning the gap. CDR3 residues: CASSLKQETDTQYF. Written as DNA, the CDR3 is TGCGCCAGCAGCTTGAAACAGGAGACAGATACGCAGTATTTT.

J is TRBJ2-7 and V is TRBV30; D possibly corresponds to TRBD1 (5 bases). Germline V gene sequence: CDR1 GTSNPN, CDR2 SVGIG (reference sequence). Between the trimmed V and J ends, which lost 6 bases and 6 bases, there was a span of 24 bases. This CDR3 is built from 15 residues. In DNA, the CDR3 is TGTGCCTGCAAAACTGCTACAGGAGCCCAGCTCGAGCAGTACTTC. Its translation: CACKTATGAQLEQYF. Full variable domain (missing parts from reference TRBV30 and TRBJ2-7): SQTIHQWPATLVQPVGSPLSLECTVEGTSNPNLYWYRQAAGRGLQLLFYSVGIGQISSEVPQNLSASRPQDRQFILSSKKLLLSDSGFYLCACKTATGAQLEQYFGPGTRLTVT.

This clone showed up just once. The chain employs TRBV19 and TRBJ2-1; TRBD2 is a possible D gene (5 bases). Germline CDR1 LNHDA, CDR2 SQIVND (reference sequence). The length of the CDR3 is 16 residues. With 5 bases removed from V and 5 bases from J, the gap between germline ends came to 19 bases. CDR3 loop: CASSPSGGALDNEQFF. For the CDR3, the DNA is TGTGCCAGTAGTCCATCCGGAGGAGCCTTAGACAATGAGCAGTTCTTC.

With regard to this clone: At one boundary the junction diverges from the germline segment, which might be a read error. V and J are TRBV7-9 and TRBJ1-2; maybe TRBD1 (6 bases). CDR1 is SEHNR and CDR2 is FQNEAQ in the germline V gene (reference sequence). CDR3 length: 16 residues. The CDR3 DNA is TGTTCCAGCAGCTTAGGGGGGCCTTTAAGGGGCTATGGCTACACCTTC. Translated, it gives CSSSLGGPLRGYGYTF.

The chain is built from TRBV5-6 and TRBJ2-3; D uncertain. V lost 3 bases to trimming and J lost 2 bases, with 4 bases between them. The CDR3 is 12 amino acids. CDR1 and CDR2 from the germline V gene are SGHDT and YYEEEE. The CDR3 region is CASSSYTDTQYF. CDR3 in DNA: TGTGCCAGCAGCTCCTACACAGATACGCAGTATTTT.

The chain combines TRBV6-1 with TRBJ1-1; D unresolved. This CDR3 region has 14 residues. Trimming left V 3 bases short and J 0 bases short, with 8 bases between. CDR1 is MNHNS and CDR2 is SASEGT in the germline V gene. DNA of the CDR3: TGTGCCAGCAGTGAGGAGGCAATGAACACTGAAGCTTTCTTT. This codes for CASSEEAMNTEAFF.

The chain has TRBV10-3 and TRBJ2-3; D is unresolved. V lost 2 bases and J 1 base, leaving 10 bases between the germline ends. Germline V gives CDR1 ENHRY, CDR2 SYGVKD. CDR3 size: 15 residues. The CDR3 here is CAISEAGSRTDTQYF. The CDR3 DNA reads TGTGCCATCAGTGAGGCAGGATCCCGCACAGATACGCAGTATTTT.

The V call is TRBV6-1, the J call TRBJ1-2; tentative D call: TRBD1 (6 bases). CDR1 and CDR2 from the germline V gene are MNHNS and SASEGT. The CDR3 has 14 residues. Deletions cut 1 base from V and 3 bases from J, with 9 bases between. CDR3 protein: CASSEDNRDYGYTF. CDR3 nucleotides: TGTGCCAGCAGTGAAGATAACAGGGACTATGGCTACACCTTC.

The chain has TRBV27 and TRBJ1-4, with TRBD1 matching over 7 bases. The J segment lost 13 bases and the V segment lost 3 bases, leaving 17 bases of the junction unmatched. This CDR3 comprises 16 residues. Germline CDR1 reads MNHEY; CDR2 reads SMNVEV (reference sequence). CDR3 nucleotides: TGTGCCAGCAGTTTCCTACCCCCGGGACAGCGGGGGGGACTGTTTTTT. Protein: CASSFLPPGQRGGLFF.

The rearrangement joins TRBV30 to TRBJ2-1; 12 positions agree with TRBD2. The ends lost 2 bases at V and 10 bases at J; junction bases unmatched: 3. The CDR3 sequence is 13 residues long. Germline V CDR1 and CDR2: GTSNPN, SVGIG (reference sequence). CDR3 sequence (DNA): TGTGCCTGGAGTCCTGGACTAGCGGGAGAGCAGTTCTTC. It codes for CAWSPGLAGEQFF.

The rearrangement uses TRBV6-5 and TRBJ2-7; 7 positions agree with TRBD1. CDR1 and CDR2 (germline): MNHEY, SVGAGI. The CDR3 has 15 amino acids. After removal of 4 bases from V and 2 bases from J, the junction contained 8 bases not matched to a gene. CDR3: CASSFTTGKPYEQYF. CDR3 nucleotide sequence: TGTGCCAGCAGTTTCACGACAGGGAAACCCTACGAGCAGTACTTC.

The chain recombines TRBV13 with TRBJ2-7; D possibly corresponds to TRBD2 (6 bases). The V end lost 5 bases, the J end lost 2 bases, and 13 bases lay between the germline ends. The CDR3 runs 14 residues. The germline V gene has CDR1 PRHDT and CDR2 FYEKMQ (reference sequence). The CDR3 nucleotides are TGTGCCAGCAGCCTCGGGACTGCTGCCTACGAGCAGTACTTC. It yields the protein CASSLGTAAYEQYF.